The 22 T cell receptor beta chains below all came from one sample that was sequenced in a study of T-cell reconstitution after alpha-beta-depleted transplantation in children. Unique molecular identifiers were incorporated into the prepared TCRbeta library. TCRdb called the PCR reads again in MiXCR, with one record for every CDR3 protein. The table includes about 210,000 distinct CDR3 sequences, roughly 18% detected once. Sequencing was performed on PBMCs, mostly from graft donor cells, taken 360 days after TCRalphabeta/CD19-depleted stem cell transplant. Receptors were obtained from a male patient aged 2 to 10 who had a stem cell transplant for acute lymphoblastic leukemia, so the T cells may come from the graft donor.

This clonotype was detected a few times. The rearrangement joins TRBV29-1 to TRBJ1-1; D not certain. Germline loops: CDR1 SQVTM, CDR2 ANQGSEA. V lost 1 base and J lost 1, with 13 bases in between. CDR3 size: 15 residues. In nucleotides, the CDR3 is TGCAGCGTTGAAGTAGGAGGCGGGAGGAACACTGAAGCTTTCTTT. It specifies CSVEVGGGRNTEAFF.

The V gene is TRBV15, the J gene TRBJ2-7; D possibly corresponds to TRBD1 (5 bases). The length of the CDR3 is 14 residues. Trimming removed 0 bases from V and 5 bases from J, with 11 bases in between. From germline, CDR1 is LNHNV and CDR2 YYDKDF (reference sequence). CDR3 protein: CATSRDRQGNEQYF. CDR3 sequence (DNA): TGTGCCACCAGCAGAGATAGGCAGGGAAACGAGCAGTACTTC.

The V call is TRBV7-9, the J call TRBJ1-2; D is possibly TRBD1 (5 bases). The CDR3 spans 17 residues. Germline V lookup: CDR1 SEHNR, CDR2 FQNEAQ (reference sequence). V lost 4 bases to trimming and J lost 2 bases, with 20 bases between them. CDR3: CASSYFIGTIENYGYTF. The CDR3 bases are TGTGCCAGCAGCTATTTTATTGGGACGATTGAGAACTATGGCTACACCTTC. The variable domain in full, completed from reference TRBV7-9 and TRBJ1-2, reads DTGVSQNPRHKITKRGQNVTFRCDPISEHNRLYWYRQTLGQGPEFLTYFQNEAQLEKSRLLSDRFSAERPKGSFSTLEIQRTEQGDSAMYLCASSYFIGTIENYGYTFGSGTRLTVV.

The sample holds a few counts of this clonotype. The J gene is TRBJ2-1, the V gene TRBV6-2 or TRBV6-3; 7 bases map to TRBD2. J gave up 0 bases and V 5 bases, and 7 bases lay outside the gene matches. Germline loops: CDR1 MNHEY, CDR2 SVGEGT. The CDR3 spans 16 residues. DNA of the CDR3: TGTGCCAGCAGTCCAAGCGGGGCCATCTCCTACAATGAGCAGTTCTTC. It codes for CASSPSGAISYNEQFF.

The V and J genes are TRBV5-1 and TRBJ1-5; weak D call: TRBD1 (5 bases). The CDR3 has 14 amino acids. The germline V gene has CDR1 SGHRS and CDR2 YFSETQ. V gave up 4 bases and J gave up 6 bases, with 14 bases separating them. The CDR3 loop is CASSPTGGSQPQHF. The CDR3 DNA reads TGCGCCAGCAGCCCCACGGGGGGAAGTCAGCCCCAGCATTTT. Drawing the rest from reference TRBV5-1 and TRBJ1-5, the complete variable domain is KAGVTQTPRYLIKTRGQQVTLSCSPISGHRSVSWYQQTPGQGLQFLFEYFSETQRNKGNFPGRFSGRQFSNSRSEMNVSTLELGDSALYLCASSPTGGSQPQHFGDGTRLSIL.

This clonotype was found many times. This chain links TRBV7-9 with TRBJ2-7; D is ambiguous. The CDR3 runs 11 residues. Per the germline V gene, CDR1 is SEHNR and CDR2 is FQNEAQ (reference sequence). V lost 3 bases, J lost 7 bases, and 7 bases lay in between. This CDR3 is CASSFGQEQYF. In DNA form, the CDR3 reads TGTGCCAGCAGCTTCGGCCAGGAGCAGTACTTC.

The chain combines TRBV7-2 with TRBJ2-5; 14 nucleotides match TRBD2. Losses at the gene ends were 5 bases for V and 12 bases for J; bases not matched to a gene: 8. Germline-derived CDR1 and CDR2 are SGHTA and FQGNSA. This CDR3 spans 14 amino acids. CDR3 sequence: CASSPGTSGGPEYF. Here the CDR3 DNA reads TGTGCCAGCAGCCCAGGGACTAGCGGGGGCCCGGAGTACTTC. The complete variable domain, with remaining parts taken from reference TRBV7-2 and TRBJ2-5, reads GAGVSQSPSNKVTEKGKDVELRCDPISGHTALYWYRQSLGQGLEFLIYFQGNSAPDKSGLPSDRFSAERTGGSVSTLTIQRTQQEDSAVYLCASSPGTSGGPEYFGPGTRLLVL.

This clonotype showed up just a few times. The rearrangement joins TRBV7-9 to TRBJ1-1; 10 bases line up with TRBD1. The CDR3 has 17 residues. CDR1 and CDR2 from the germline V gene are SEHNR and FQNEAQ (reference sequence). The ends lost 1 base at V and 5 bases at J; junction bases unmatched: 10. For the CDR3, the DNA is TGTGCCAGCAGCTTAGTCTCCGTCCTGGGACAGGGGACTGAAGCTTTCTTT. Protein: CASSLVSVLGQGTEAFF.

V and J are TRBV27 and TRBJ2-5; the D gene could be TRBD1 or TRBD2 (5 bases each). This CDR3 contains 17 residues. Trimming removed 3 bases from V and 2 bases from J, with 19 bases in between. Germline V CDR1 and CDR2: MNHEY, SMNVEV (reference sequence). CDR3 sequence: CASSFLGPGRIQETQYF. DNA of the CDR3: TGTGCCAGCAGTTTCCTAGGGCCGGGACGGATACAAGAGACCCAGTACTTC.

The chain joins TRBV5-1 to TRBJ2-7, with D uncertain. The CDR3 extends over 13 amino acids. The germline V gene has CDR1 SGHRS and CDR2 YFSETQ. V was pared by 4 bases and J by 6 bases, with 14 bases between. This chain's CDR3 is CASSTMDVSEQYF. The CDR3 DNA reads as TGCGCCAGCAGCACAATGGACGTCTCCGAGCAGTACTTC.

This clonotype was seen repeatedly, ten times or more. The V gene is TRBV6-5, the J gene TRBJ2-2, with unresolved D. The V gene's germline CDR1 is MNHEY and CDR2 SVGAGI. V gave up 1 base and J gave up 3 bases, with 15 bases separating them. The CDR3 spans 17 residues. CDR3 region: CASSYFTRVGYTGELFF. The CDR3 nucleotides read TGTGCCAGCAGTTACTTCACCCGCGTCGGGTACACCGGGGAGCTGTTTTTT.

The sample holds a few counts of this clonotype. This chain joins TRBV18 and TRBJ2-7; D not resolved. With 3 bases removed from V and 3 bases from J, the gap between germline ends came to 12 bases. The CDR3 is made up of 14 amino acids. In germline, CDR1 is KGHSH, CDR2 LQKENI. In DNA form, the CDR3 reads TGTGCCAGCTCACCCCTAAGTAGGGTCTACGAGCAGTACTTC. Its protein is CASSPLSRVYEQYF.

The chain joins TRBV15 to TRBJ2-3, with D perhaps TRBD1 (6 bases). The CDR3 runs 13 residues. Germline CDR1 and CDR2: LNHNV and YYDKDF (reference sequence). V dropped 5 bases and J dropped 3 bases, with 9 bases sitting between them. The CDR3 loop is CATSGQGTDTQYF. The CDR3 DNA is TGTGCCACCAGCGGGCAGGGGACAGATACGCAGTATTTT.

The CDR3, as DNA: TGCGCCAGCAGCTTGGCACAGGGTCTGGCCTACGAGCAGTACTTC. Its protein is CASSLAQGLAYEQYF. V is TRBV5-1 and J is TRBJ2-7, with a tentative D call TRBD1 (6 bases). V shed 0 bases and J shed 2 bases, with 12 bases lying between them. Germline CDR1 SGHRS, CDR2 YFSETQ. The CDR3 is 15 residues long.

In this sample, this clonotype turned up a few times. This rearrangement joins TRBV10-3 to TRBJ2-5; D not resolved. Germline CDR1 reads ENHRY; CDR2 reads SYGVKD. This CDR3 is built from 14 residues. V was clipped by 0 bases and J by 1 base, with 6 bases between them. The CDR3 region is CAISESIFQETQYF. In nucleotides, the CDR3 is TGTGCCATCAGTGAGTCGATTTTCCAAGAGACCCAGTACTTC.

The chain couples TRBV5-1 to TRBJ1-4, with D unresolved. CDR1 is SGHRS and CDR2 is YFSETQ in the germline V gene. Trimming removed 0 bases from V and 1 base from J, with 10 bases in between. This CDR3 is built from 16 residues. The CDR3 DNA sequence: TGCGCCAGCAGCTTGGCCTCGACGGGAACTAATGAAAAACTGTTTTTT. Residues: CASSLASTGTNEKLFF. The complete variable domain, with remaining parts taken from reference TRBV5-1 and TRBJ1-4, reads KAGVTQTPRYLIKTRGQQVTLSCSPISGHRSVSWYQQTPGQGLQFLFEYFSETQRNKGNFPGRFSGRQFSNSRSEMNVSTLELGDSALYLCASSLASTGTNEKLFFGSGTQLSVL.

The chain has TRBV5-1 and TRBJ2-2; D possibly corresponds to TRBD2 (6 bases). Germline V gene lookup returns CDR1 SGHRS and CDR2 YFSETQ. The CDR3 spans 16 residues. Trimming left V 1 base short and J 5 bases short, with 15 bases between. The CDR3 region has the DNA TGCGCCAGCAGCTTGAGAGGGGTGGAGGGAACCGGGGAGCTGTTTTTT. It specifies CASSLRGVEGTGELFF.

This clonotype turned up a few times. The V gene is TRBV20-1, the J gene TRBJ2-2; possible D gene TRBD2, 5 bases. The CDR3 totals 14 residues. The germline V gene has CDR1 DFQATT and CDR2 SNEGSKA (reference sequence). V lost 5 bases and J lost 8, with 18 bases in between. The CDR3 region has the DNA TGCAGTGCTGCCTTATCCGGACCGGGGGGGGAGCTGTTTTTT. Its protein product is CSAALSGPGGELFF.

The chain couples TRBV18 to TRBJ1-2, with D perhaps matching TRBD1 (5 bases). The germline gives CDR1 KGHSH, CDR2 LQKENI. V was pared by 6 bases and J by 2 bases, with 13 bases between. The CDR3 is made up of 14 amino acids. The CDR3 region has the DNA TGTGCCAGCTCGGACCGGGACGGGAACTATGGCTACACCTTC. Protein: CASSDRDGNYGYTF.

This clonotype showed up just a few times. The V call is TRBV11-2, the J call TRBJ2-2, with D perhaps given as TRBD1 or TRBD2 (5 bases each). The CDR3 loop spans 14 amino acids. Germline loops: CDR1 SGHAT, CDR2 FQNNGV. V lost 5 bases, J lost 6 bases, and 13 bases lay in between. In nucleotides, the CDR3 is TGTGCCAGCAGCCCGACGAGGGGTCCCGGGGAGCTGTTTTTT. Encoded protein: CASSPTRGPGELFF. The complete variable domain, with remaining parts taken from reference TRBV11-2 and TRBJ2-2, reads EAGVAQSPRYKIIEKRQSVAFWCNPISGHATLYWYQQILGQGPKLLIQFQNNGVVDDSQLPKDRFSAERLKGVDSTLKIQPAKLEDSAVYLCASSPTRGPGELFFGEGSRLTVL.

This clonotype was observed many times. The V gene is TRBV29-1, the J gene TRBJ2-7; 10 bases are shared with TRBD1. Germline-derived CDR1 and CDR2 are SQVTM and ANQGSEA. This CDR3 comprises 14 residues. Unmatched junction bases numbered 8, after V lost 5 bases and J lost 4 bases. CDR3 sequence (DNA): TGCAGCGTTAGGGACAGGGGATTTCTGTACGAGCAGTACTTC. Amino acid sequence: CSVRDRGFLYEQYF.

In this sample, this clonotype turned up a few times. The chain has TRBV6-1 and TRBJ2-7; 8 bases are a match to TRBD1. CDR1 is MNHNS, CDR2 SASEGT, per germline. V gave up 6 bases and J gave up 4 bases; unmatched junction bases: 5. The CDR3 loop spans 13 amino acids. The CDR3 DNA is TGTGCCAGCAGGACAGGGGCCCCTTACGAGCAGTACTTC. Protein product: CASRTGAPYEQYF.